A selection of T cell receptor beta chains follows, all from one sample in a study of beta chain features in type 1 diabetes. Profiling relied on immunoSEQ multiplex PCR, and the TCRdb table lists in-frame clones only, not all of them. Of about 340,000 clones listed, about 14% were seen once; the top ten hold about 0.015%. Sequencing was carried out using naive CD4+ T cells from blood. The receptors here all came from a woman aged 18-29 years with type 1 diabetes. Each CDR3 is given with its conserved first and last residue. The D gene is left open where the match is weak. Clone sizes are given selectively: once, few, many, or a class where the clone is expanded.

abundance,j_gene,d_gene,v_gene,CDR3nt,CDR3aa
many,TRBJ2-4,.,TRBV23-1,TGCGCCAGCAGTCGAGGGATAAACATTCAGTACTTC,CASSRGINIQYF
.,TRBJ2-3,.,TRBV7-2,TGTGCCAGCAGCTTAGGTACCAGGGCATCCACAGATACGCAGTATTTT,CASSLGTRASTDTQYF
few,TRBJ2-1,.,TRBV7-9,TGTGCCAGCAGCCCGAGAGGGTTGGACCTAATGAGCTCCTACAATGAGCAGTTCTTC,CASSPRGLDLMSSYNEQFF
few,TRBJ1-4,.,TRBV5-4,TGTGCCAGCAGCTTGCGGGATGACGAAAAACTGTTTTTT,CASSLRDDEKLFF
few,TRBJ1-2,.,TRBV5-8,TGTGCCAGCAGCTTCTCGGGAGGAGGGTATGGCTACACCTTC,CASSFSGGGYGYTF
few,TRBJ2-6,.,TRBV25-1,TGTGCCAGCAGTGAAGTCGAGGAAAGCTCTGGGGCCAACGTCCTGACTTTC,CASSEVEESSGANVLTF
.,TRBJ2-5,.,TRBV9,TGTGCCAGCAGCGTAGAGGCCACGCGGGAGACCCAGTACTTC,CASSVEATRETQYF
few,TRBJ2-3,.,TRBV19,TGTGCCAGTACGAGACAGTCACGCACAGATACGCAGTATTTT,CASTRQSRTDTQYF
few,TRBJ2-7,.,TRBV20-1,TGCAGTGCTAGAGAGGACATCGAGCAGTACTTC,CSAREDIEQYF
few,TRBJ2-1,TRBD2,TRBV5-1,TGCGCCAGCAGCTCCACAGCGGGAGACTACAATGAGCAGTTCTTC,CASSSTAGDYNEQFF
.,TRBJ1-2,.,TRBV5-6,TGTGCCAGCACGCCTGGAGCAGCAAGCAGTGGGGGCTACACCTTC,CASTPGAASSGGYTF
.,TRBJ2-5,TRBD2,TRBV5-1,TGCGCCAGCAGCTTAAGTGGACTAGCGAGATGGGAGACCCAGTACTTC,CASSLSGLARWETQYF
.,TRBJ2-3,TRBD1,TRBV7-3,TGTGCCAGCAGCCCTAGTACAGGGGGATTCACAGATACGCAGTATTTT,CASSPSTGGFTDTQYF
.,TRBJ2-5,.,TRBV10-3,TGTGCCATCAGTGGGCGCGGCCAAGAGACCCAGTACTTC,CAISGRGQETQYF
few,TRBJ2-5,TRBD1,TRBV5-1,TGCGCCAGCAGCTTGGGCAGGGGGTTAGAGACCCAGTACTTC,CASSLGRGLETQYF
few,TRBJ1-5,.,TRBV6-5,TGTGCCAGCAGTTACATACAGGGACATCAGCCCCAGCATTTT,CASSYIQGHQPQHF
few,TRBJ2-5,.,TRBV14,TGTGCCAGCAGCCTCGGACTCGGTGAGACCCAGTACTTC,CASSLGLGETQYF
.,TRBJ2-7,TRBD1,TRBV14,TGTGCCAGCAGCCCTAGACAGGGCGCCTACGAGCAGTACTTC,CASSPRQGAYEQYF
few,TRBJ2-2,.,TRBV7-2,TGTGCCAGCAGCTTAGTAGTTGACAGCCAGAACACCGGGGAGCTGTTTTTT,CASSLVVDSQNTGELFF
.,TRBJ1-2,.,TRBV7-9,TGTGCCAGCAGCTCAGACGACAGGTACTATGGCTACACCTTC,CASSSDDRYYGYTF
.,TRBJ2-1,TRBD2,TRBV28,TGTGCCAGCAGTCCTGGGCTAGCGGGAAATGAGCAGTTCTTC,CASSPGLAGNEQFF
.,TRBJ1-1,TRBD1,TRBV19,TGTGCCAGTAGTACCTGGGACAGGTGGAACACTGAAGCTTTCTTT,CASSTWDRWNTEAFF
.,TRBJ1-2,.,TRBV29-1,TGCAGCGTTGAGGACAGTGGCTACACCTTC,CSVEDSGYTF
.,TRBJ1-2,TRBD1,TRBV6-5,TGTGCCAGCAGTCCCACCGGGACAGGGGGCTACGGCTACACCTTC,CASSPTGTGGYGYTF
.,TRBJ1-2,.,TRBV9,TGTGCCAGCAGCGTAGAGCCTACGGTGATATATGGCTACACCTTC,CASSVEPTVIYGYTF
.,TRBJ2-5,.,TRBV9,TGTGCCAGCAGCGTACAACTAGGGGAGACCCAGTACTTC,CASSVQLGETQYF
few,TRBJ2-1,TRBD2,TRBV19,TGTGCCAGTAGTATCCCTACTAGCGGGAGGGGTTTGGGGTACAATGAGCAGTTCTTC,CASSIPTSGRGLGYNEQFF
.,TRBJ2-2,.,TRBV2,TGTGCCAGCAGTCAGAACACCGGGGAGCTGTTTTTT,CASSQNTGELFF
.,TRBJ1-2,.,TRBV19,TGTGCCAGTAGTACTCACGGCCAGGCGGGATATGGCTACACCTTC,CASSTHGQAGYGYTF
.,TRBJ2-3,.,TRBV11-2,TGTGCCAGCAGCGGTCCGGGAATGGGCGCAGATACGCAGTATTTT,CASSGPGMGADTQYF
.,TRBJ2-3,.,TRBV6-5,TGTGCCAGCAGTTACGGGAGGACTAGCACAGATACGCAGTATTTT,CASSYGRTSTDTQYF
few,TRBJ2-2,TRBD1,TRBV19,TGTGCCAGTAGTCCGCGACAGGGGGCGGAATCGCGGGCACTGACCGGGGAGCTGTTTTTT,CASSPRQGAESRALTGELFF
few,TRBJ2-1,.,TRBV5-1,TGCGCCAGCTTGGAAGGGGGAACGATCAGCGAGCAGTTCTTC,CASLEGGTISEQFF
few,TRBJ1-4,.,TRBV15,TGTGCCACCAGCAGAGGGTCGAGACGGTCGGGGAAACTGTTTTTT,CATSRGSRRSGKLFF
once,TRBJ1-1,.,TRBV29-1,TGCAGCGTTGATCACGGGAACACTGAAGCTTTCTTT,CSVDHGNTEAFF
few,TRBJ2-6,.,TRBV5-1,TGCGCCAGCAGCTTGCACAGCTCTGGGGCCAACGTCCTGACTTTC,CASSLHSSGANVLTF
.,TRBJ2-1,TRBD2,TRBV28,TGTGCCAGCAGTCCCCCCTCCGGGAGGGCCAGTGAGCAGTTCTTC,CASSPPSGRASEQFF
.,TRBJ2-7,.,TRBV9,TGTGCCAGCAGCGCCTCACAGGGACCACCTTACGAGCAGTACTTC,CASSASQGPPYEQYF
few,TRBJ2-3,.,TRBV5-1,TGCGCCAGCAGCCAAACTCAAGATACAGATACGCAGTATTTT,CASSQTQDTDTQYF
.,TRBJ2-3,.,TRBV27,TGTGCCAGCAGTTTGGCAGATATCACAGATACGCAGTATTTT,CASSLADITDTQYF
few,TRBJ1-2,.,TRBV29-1,TGCAGCGTTGGAGAGGGCCAGTCTTATGGCTACACCTTC,CSVGEGQSYGYTF
few,TRBJ2-5,TRBD1,TRBV28,TGTGCCAGCAACGGACAGGGGAGGCCGGAGACCCAGTACTTC,CASNGQGRPETQYF
few,TRBJ1-2,.,TRBV14,TGTGCCAGCAGCCAGGGAGTCAACTATGGCTACACCTTC,CASSQGVNYGYTF
.,TRBJ2-2,.,TRBV5-1,TGCGCCAGCAGCTTGGAGGGGAGGCCGAGGAACACCGGGGAGCTGTTTTTT,CASSLEGRPRNTGELFF
.,TRBJ2-1,.,TRBV6-5,TGTGCCAGCACGCGTGTTAGGGAGACTGAGCAGTTCTTC,CASTRVRETEQFF
few,TRBJ2-3,TRBD1,TRBV29-1,TGCAGCGCCGAGGGGACAGGGGGTGGAGCAGATACGCAGTATTTT,CSAEGTGGGADTQYF
few,TRBJ2-7,TRBD2,TRBV6-5,TGTGCCAGCAGTCAGGAGACTAGCGGGAGGAACGAGCAGTACTTC,CASSQETSGRNEQYF
few,TRBJ1-5,TRBD1,TRBV30,TGTGCCTGGAGTGACGGACAGGGCCATCAGCCCCAGCATTTT,CAWSDGQGHQPQHF
.,TRBJ2-3,.,TRBV5-4,TGTGCCAGCACCCGAGGGGGGGAGTATCGAACAGATACGCAGTATTTT,CASTRGGEYRTDTQYF
few,TRBJ2-1,TRBD2,TRBV30,TGTGCCTGGAGTCCCGGGACTAGCGGGAGCCCGCAGTTCTTC,CAWSPGTSGSPQFF